This TCR beta chain was captured in a study of blood T cell repertoires in COVID-19. Study-wide context: Donors in the United States, Italy and Spain gave samples during acute or convalescent COVID-19. From T cells, B-cell-depleted T cells, or PBMCs came the material, which was cDNA or gDNA.

Original data processing: Reference gene primer amplification in the assay estimated nucleated cell counts. The assay was immunoSEQ multiplex PCR, and TCRdb's table has in-frame clones only and misses some. The V and J calls and the clone size are those of that table, but D and trimming were determined from the DNA. The sample comprises roughly 30,000 clones, 75% to 85% of which are singletons, and around 7% rests with the top ten. Per the germline V gene, CDR1 is MRHNA and CDR2 is SNTAGT. This CDR3 has 15 amino acids. The V end was cut by 3 bases, the J end by 1 base, with 11 bases between. The specimen sequenced was peripheral blood. This TCR derives from a man in his fifties or sixties with active COVID-19. This rearrangement joins TRBV6-4 to TRBJ2-3, with D perhaps TRBD2 (6 bases). The CDR3, as DNA: TGTGCCAGCAGTGAGGGGGGAACCCGCACAGATACGCAGTATTTT. Translated: CASSEGGTRTDTQYF.